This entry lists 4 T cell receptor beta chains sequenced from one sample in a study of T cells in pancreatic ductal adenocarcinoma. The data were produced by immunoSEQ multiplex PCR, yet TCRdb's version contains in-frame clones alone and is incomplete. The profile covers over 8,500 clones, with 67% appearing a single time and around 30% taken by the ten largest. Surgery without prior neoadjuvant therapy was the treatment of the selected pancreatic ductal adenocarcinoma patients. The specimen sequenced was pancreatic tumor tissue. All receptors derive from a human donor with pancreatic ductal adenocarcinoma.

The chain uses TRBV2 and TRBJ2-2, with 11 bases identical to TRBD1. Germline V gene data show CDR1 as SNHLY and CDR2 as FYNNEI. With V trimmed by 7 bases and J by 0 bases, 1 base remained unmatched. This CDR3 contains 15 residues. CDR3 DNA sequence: TGTGCCAGCATGGGACAGGGGGCGAACACCGGGGAGCTGTTTTTT. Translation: CASMGQGANTGELFF.

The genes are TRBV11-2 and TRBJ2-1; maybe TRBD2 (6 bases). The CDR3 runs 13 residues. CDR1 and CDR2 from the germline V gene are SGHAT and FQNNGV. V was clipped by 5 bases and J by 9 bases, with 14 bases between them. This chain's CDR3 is CASSLSRGGEQFF. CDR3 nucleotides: TGTGCCAGCAGCCTCTCTAGGGGAGGTGAGCAGTTCTTC.

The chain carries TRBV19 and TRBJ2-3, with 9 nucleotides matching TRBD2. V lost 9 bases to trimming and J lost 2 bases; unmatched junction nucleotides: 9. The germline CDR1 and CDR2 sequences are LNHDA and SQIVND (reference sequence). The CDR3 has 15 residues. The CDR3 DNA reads TGTGCCAGCCGGACTAGCGCACCGCCCACAGATACGCAGTATTTT. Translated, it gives CASRTSAPPTDTQYF.

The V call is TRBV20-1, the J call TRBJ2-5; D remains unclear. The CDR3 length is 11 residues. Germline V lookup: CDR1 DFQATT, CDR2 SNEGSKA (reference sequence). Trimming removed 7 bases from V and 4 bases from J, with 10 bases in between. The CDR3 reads CSVHWLETQYF. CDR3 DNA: TGCAGTGTTCATTGGTTAGAGACCCAGTACTTC.